The 3 T cell receptor beta chains below were found in one sample sequenced in a study of control samples from healthy donors and cancer patients. Profiling relied on immunoSEQ multiplex PCR, and the TCRdb table lists in-frame clones only, not all of them. The data contain over 150,000 clones, nearly 90% of them singletons. The sample was blood. Every receptor here comes from a woman in her forties or fifties in good health.

The rearrangement links TRBV20-1 to TRBJ1-5, with 8 bases aligning to TRBD1. The CDR3 runs to 14 residues. The germline V gene has CDR1 DFQATT and CDR2 SNEGSKA (reference sequence). J gave up 5 bases and V 3 bases, and 6 bases lay outside the gene matches. The CDR3 region is CSASRQGLYQPQHF. The CDR3 DNA reads as TGCAGTGCTAGTCGACAGGGGTTGTATCAGCCCCAGCATTTT.

J is TRBJ2-7 and V is TRBV27, with TRBD1 matching over 8 bases. From germline, CDR1 is MNHEY and CDR2 SMNVEV (reference sequence). Trimming took 10 bases from V and 3 from J; bases not matched to a gene: 8. The CDR3 has 13 residues. The CDR3 nucleotides are TGTGCCACTAAGACAGGGGCCTACTACGAGCAGTACTTC. It is translated as CATKTGAYYEQYF.

J is TRBJ1-3 and V is TRBV7-8; no firm D call. Trimming cost V 5 bases and J 0 bases, with 14 bases left between them. The CDR3 loop spans 16 amino acids. The germline gives CDR1 SGHVS, CDR2 FQNEAQ. The DNA of the CDR3 is TGTGCCAGCAGCAGCATGCGACTTAACTCTGGAAACACCATATATTTT. It specifies CASSSMRLNSGNTIYF.